Presented here are 27 T cell receptor beta chains from one specimen sequenced in a study of OX40 agonist ivuxolimab in advanced cancers. The protocol was immunoSEQ multiplex PCR, while the TCRdb copy is restricted to in-frame clones and leaves out a portion. The repertoire holds over 25,000 clones, with about 88% as singletons. Material: CD4+ or CD8+ T cells sorted from blood, obtained in a trial of the OX40 agonist ivuxolimab. The receptors stem from an adult with an advanced solid tumor such as melanoma, head and neck, liver or kidney cancer.

The rearrangement links TRBV6-5 to TRBJ1-3; TRBD1 might be the D (5 bases). Trimming removed 5 bases at V and 2 bases at J, with 13 bases between. CDR1 is MNHEY, CDR2 SVGAGI, per germline. This CDR3 region has 15 residues. CDR3 coding DNA: TGTGCCAGCAGTCCCCGTAGGGGACCTGGAAACACCATATATTTT. Its protein is CASSPRRGPGNTIYF.

This chain connects TRBV6-5 to TRBJ1-1; a possible D gene is TRBD1 (5 bases). The CDR3 loop spans 15 amino acids. Germline V lookup: CDR1 MNHEY, CDR2 SVGAGI. Trimming shortened V by 4 bases and J by 0 bases, and 12 bases separated the two germline ends. CDR3 amino acids: CASSLKTEMNTEAFF. CDR3 nucleotide sequence: TGTGCCAGCAGTTTGAAGACAGAAATGAACACTGAAGCTTTCTTT.

V usage is TRBV5-1 and J usage is TRBJ2-7; TRBD2 matches at 9 bases. The germline V gene encodes CDR1 SGHRS and CDR2 YFSETQ. The CDR3 length is 16 residues. Trimming removed 0 bases from V and 3 bases from J; junction bases left unmatched: 7. CDR3 residues: CASSLVSASGIYEQYF. The CDR3, as DNA: TGCGCCAGCAGCTTGGTTTCGGCTAGCGGGATCTACGAGCAGTACTTC.

Turning to this clone: One end of the junction fails to match germline, which may point to a read error. V gene TRBV7-7 combines with J gene TRBJ2-7; TRBD2 is a possible D gene (6 bases). The length of the CDR3 is 16 residues. Germline V CDR1 and CDR2: SSHAT, FNYEAQ (reference sequence). In DNA form, the CDR3 reads TGTGCTAGCAGTTCCCAACCGGGACTCCGAGACCACGAGCAGTACTTC. Translated: CASSSQPGLRDHEQYF.

In its sample, this clone was seen once. The chain joins TRBV5-4 to TRBJ2-1; D possibly matches TRBD1 or TRBD2 (6 bases each). The length of the CDR3 is 12 residues. The germline CDR1 and CDR2 sequences are SGHNT and YYREEE (reference sequence). V shed 4 bases and J shed 9 bases, with 11 bases lying between them. The CDR3 coding sequence is TGTGCCAGCAGCGTAGGGGGGCGTGAGCAGTTCTTC. Translating it yields CASSVGGREQFF.

This chain connects TRBV6-5 to TRBJ1-2; D not certain. This CDR3 is built from 13 residues. Between the trimmed V and J ends, which lost 2 bases and 4 bases, there was a span of 8 bases. Germline CDR1 reads MNHEY; CDR2 reads SVGAGI. This CDR3 is CASSYREAYGYTF. The CDR3 DNA reads as TGTGCCAGCAGTTACAGGGAGGCCTATGGCTACACCTTC.

This chain links TRBV4-1 with TRBJ2-1, with 7 bases lining up with TRBD2. V dropped 0 bases and J dropped 4; count of bases not matched to a gene: 6. Germline CDR1 and CDR2: MGHRA and YSYEKL. CDR3 size: 16 residues. The CDR3 DNA reads as TGCGCCAGCAGCCAAGAGGGGAGGGCCTTTTACAATGAGCAGTTCTTC. Residues: CASSQEGRAFYNEQFF.

The chain carries TRBV11-2 and TRBJ2-7; 11 bases match TRBD2. The CDR3 length is 17 residues. The V gene end was trimmed by 1 base and the J gene end by 5 bases; junction bases not matched to a gene: 10. Looked up from germline, CDR1 is SGHAT and CDR2 is FQNNGV. The CDR3 DNA sequence: TGTGCCAGCAGCTTAGCACACCCCACTAGCGGGAGCCACGAGCAGTACTTC. This translates into CASSLAHPTSGSHEQYF. Drawing the rest from reference TRBV11-2 and TRBJ2-7, the complete variable domain is EAGVAQSPRYKIIEKRQSVAFWCNPISGHATLYWYQQILGQGPKLLIQFQNNGVVDDSQLPKDRFSAERLKGVDSTLKIQPAKLEDSAVYLCASSLAHPTSGSHEQYFGPGTRLTVT.

The CDR3 sequence: CASSESGGNTQYF. The CDR3 bases are TGTGCCAGCAGTGAAAGTGGGGGAAATACGCAGTATTTT. V gene TRBV6-1 combines with J gene TRBJ2-3, with D possibly being TRBD1 or TRBD2 (5 bases each). V was trimmed by 2 bases and J by 7 bases, leaving 10 bases between them. This CDR3 is built from 13 residues. Germline V CDR1 and CDR2: MNHNS, SASEGT.

The rearrangement links TRBV27 to TRBJ2-1; D not resolved. The V gene's germline CDR1 is MNHEY and CDR2 SMNVEV (reference sequence). V dropped 2 bases and J dropped 7 bases, with 6 bases sitting between them. The CDR3 consists of 12 residues. The CDR3 loop reads CASSLKANEQFF. CDR3 coding DNA: TGTGCCAGCAGTTTAAAAGCGAATGAGCAGTTCTTC.

The V call is TRBV10-3, the J call TRBJ1-1; D ambiguous. This CDR3 comprises 12 residues. Germline lookup yields CDR1 ENHRY and CDR2 SYGVKD. Trimming pared 6 bases from V and 2 bases from J, leaving 7 bases between. CDR3 coding DNA: TGTGCCATCAGACAGCCCAACACTGAAGCTTTCTTT. Its translation: CAIRQPNTEAFF.

CDR3 protein: CASSVASGGFSYNEQFF. The CDR3 bases are TGTGCCAGCAGCGTAGCTAGCGGGGGGTTCTCCTACAATGAGCAGTTCTTC. The chain links TRBV9 to TRBJ2-1; 11 nucleotides align to TRBD2. Trimming cost V 0 bases and J 0 bases; bases outside gene matches: 2. This CDR3 region has 17 residues. The germline V gene has CDR1 SGDLS and CDR2 YYNGEE.

The V and J genes are TRBV13 and TRBJ2-7, with D possibly being TRBD1 or TRBD2 (5 bases each). The length of the CDR3 is 15 residues. Trimming shortened V by 5 bases and J by 2 bases, and 16 bases separated the two germline ends. The germline V gene has CDR1 PRHDT and CDR2 FYEKMQ (reference sequence). The CDR3 here is CASSGSGTPTYEQYF. CDR3 DNA: TGTGCCAGCAGCGGATCCGGGACCCCTACCTACGAGCAGTACTTC.

A single count supports this clone. This sequence joins TRBV7-2 and TRBJ1-2, with 11 bases identical to TRBD1. The CDR3 spans 15 residues. Trimming at V came to 5 bases and at J to 8 bases, leaving 10 bases not matched to a gene. Germline assignment: CDR1 SGHTA and CDR2 FQGNSA. CDR3 residues: CASSRSGDRGRGYTF. CDR3 nucleotides: TGTGCCAGCAGCCGCTCGGGGGACAGGGGGAGGGGCTACACCTTC. Full variable domain (missing parts from reference TRBV7-2 and TRBJ1-2): GAGVSQSPSNKVTEKGKDVELRCDPISGHTALYWYRQSLGQGLEFLIYFQGNSAPDKSGLPSDRFSAERTGGSVSTLTIQRTQQEDSAVYLCASSRSGDRGRGYTFGSGTRLTVV.

The rearrangement links TRBV29-1 to TRBJ2-1; 11 positions match TRBD2. The germline V gene encodes CDR1 SQVTM and CDR2 ANQGSEA. V shed 6 bases, J shed 4 bases, and the junction held 2 bases outside the gene matches. This CDR3 has 13 residues. The CDR3, as DNA: TGCAGCGTCAGACTAGCGGGGTACAATGAGCAGTTCTTC. Amino acid sequence: CSVRLAGYNEQFF.

The chain has TRBV11-3 and TRBJ1-1, with D tentatively TRBD1 (6 bases). V was trimmed by 0 bases and J by 4 bases, leaving 18 bases between them. This CDR3 is built from 17 residues. Germline V gene lookup returns CDR1 SGHNT and CDR2 YENEEA. The CDR3 nucleotides are TGTGCCAGCAGCTTAGATCAATCCGGGGGGGCGGGCACTGAAGCTTTCTTT. It translates to CASSLDQSGGAGTEAFF. Based on the CDR3 plus reference TRBV11-3 and TRBJ1-1, the full variable domain is EAGVVQSPRYKIIEKKQPVAFWCNPISGHNTLYWYLQNLGQGPELLIRYENEEAVDDSQLPKDRFSAERLKGVDSTLKIQPAELGDSAVYLCASSLDQSGGAGTEAFFGQGTRLTVV.

There are a few counts of this clone. CDR3 sequence reads: CASSDALGLADAYNEQFF. The CDR3, as DNA: TGTGCCAGCAGCGATGCCCTCGGGCTAGCGGACGCCTACAATGAGCAGTTCTTC. V and J are TRBV9 and TRBJ2-1, with 7 bases fitting TRBD2. The junction had 14 bases not matched to a gene; V was cut back by 3 bases and J by 2 bases. This CDR3 region has 18 residues. Germline-derived CDR1 and CDR2 are SGDLS and YYNGEE.

The J gene is TRBJ1-4, the V gene TRBV11-2; D is uncertain. The CDR3 is 14 amino acids. The V gene lost 3 bases and the J gene lost 0 bases, with 5 bases spanning the gap. From germline, CDR1 is SGHAT and CDR2 FQNNGV. The chain's CDR3 is CASSLTSTNEKLFF. CDR3 coding DNA: TGTGCCAGCAGCTTGACCTCAACTAATGAAAAACTGTTTTTT.

The chain uses TRBV13 and TRBJ1-1; TRBD1 is a possible D gene (5 bases). Trimming shortened V by 11 bases and J by 0 bases, and 13 bases separated the two germline ends. The germline gives CDR1 PRHDT, CDR2 FYEKMQ (reference sequence). The length of the CDR3 is 13 residues. This CDR3 reads CAAGQLMNTEAFF. In nucleotides, the CDR3 is TGTGCCGCGGGGCAGTTGATGAACACTGAAGCTTTCTTT. The entire variable domain, with the rest obtained from reference TRBV13 and TRBJ1-1, is as follows: AAGVIQSPRHLIKEKRETATLKCYPIPRHDTVYWYQQGPGQDPQFLISFYEKMQSDKGSIPDRFSAQQFSDYHSELNMSSLELGDSALYFCAAGQLMNTEAFFGQGTRLTVV.

The J gene is TRBJ2-2, the V gene TRBV18; 9 bases match TRBD1. The CDR3 totals 18 residues. V shed 2 bases and J 3 bases; nucleotides not matched to a gene: 10. From germline, CDR1 is KGHSH and CDR2 LQKENI. CDR3 in amino acids: CASSPYERQGDHTGELFF. CDR3 DNA: TGTGCCAGCTCACCATACGAGCGACAGGGGGATCACACCGGGGAGCTGTTTTTT.

The chain has TRBV20-1 and TRBJ2-7; TRBD2 matches at 7 bases. V shed 3 bases, J shed 7 bases, and the junction held 3 bases outside the gene matches. This CDR3 spans 11 amino acids. CDR1 is DFQATT, CDR2 SNEGSKA, per germline (reference sequence). CDR3 nucleotides: TGCAGTGCTAGGAGGGGAGGGGAGCAGTACTTC. Protein product: CSARRGGEQYF.

This clone was counted once. This CDR3 reads CAWKVREPAIYTF. DNA of the CDR3: TGTGCCTGGAAGGTCCGGGAACCGGCTATTTACACCTTC. This chain links TRBV30 with TRBJ1-2; D not resolved. Germline CDR1 reads GTSNPN; CDR2 reads SVGIG (reference sequence). The CDR3 has 13 amino acids. The V and J ends lost 4 bases and 11 bases respectively, with 20 bases between them.

The genes are TRBV7-2 and TRBJ2-1, with D unclear. This CDR3 contains 19 residues. V dropped 2 bases and J dropped 0 bases, with 20 bases sitting between them. CDR1 is SGHTA and CDR2 is FQGNSA in the germline V gene. CDR3 sequence: CASSLSRTVEPSSYNEQFF. In DNA form, the CDR3 reads TGTGCCAGCAGCTTAAGTCGAACGGTGGAGCCGAGCTCCTACAATGAGCAGTTCTTC.

This chain joins TRBV21-1 and TRBJ1-1; the tabulated D call, TRBD1, remains unverified against the DNA. TRBV21-1 is marked as a pseudogene. This CDR3 region has 15 residues. CDR3 sequence reads: CASSKAAARNTEAFF. CDR3 nucleotide sequence: TGTGCCAGCAGCAAAGCGGCCGCTCGTAACACTGAAGCTTTCTTT.

The chain carries TRBV14 and TRBJ2-2; no clear D. The germline V gene has CDR1 SGHDN and CDR2 FVKESK. This CDR3 has 12 amino acids. Trimming took off 6 bases at V and 8 bases at J, with 10 bases between the two ends. CDR3 residues: CASSLGRGELFF. The DNA of the CDR3 is TGTGCCAGCAGTTTAGGTCGGGGGGAGCTGTTTTTT.

V and J are TRBV7-8 and TRBJ1-5, with D perhaps TRBD1 (6 bases). The germline V and J ends were trimmed by 2 bases and 3 bases, with 8 bases remaining between them. The CDR3 has 14 residues. Germline lookup yields CDR1 SGHVS and CDR2 FQNEAQ. CDR3 loop: CASSLRGINQPQHF. The CDR3 DNA is TGTGCCAGCAGCTTAAGGGGGATCAATCAGCCCCAGCATTTT.

The J gene is TRBJ2-2, the V gene TRBV7-6; D might be TRBD1 (5 bases). CDR1 is SGHVS and CDR2 is FNYEAQ in the germline V gene. The CDR3 runs to 13 residues. Trimming shortened V by 4 bases and J by 6 bases, and 9 bases separated the two germline ends. The CDR3 DNA sequence: TGTGCCAGCAGCTCAGGGCCACCCGGGGAGCTGTTTTTT. Translating gives CASSSGPPGELFF.